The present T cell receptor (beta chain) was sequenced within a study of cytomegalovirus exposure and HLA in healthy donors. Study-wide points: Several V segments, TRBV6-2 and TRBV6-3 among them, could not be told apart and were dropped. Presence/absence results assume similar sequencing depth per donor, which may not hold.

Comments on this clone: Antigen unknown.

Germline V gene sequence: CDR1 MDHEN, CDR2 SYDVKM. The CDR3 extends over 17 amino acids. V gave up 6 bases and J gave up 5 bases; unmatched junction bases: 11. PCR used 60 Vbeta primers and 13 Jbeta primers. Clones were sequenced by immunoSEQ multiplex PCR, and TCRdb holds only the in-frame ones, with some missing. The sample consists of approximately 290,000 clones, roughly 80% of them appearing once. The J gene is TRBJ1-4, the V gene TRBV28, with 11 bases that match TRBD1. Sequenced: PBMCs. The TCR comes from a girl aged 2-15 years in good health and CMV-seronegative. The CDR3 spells CASRPLGTGGSNEKLFF. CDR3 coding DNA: TGTGCCAGCAGGCCCTTAGGGACAGGGGGATCCAATGAAAAACTGTTTTTT. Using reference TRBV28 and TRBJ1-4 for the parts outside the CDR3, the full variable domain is DVKVTQSSRYLVKRTGEKVFLECVQDMDHENMFWYRQDPGLGLRLIYFSYDVKMKEKGDIPEGYSVSREKKERFSLILESASTNQTSMYLCASRPLGTGGSNEKLFFGSGTQLSVL.